A single sample is the source of the 2 T cell receptor beta chains below, sequenced in a study of post-analysis software for immune sequencing data. Broader study findings: Patients used four to six TRBV segments, including TRBV5-6, TRBV5-1 and TRBV20-1, more often than controls.

The library was made from cDNA and included unique molecular identifiers. TCRdb redid the calling of the PCR reads with MiXCR, one entry per CDR3 protein. The sample contains about 540,000 distinct CDR3 sequences, around 31% of which appear only once. Which antigens these TCRs recognize remains unknown. Sequenced sample: blood. Receptor source: a girl aged 2 to 17 with multiple sclerosis.

V and J are TRBV20-1 and TRBJ2-2; the D is unclear. This CDR3 comprises 14 residues. Germline CDR1 is DFQATT and CDR2 is SNEGSKA (reference sequence). Trimming took off 6 bases at V and 0 bases at J, with 11 bases between the two ends. The CDR3 protein is CSATRGTNTGELFF. The CDR3 DNA reads TGCAGTGCCACCCGTGGGACGAACACCGGGGAGCTGTTTTTT.

In this sample, this clonotype turned up a few times. The chain links TRBV6-5 to TRBJ1-5, with D tentatively TRBD1 (5 bases). Germline CDR1 is MNHEY and CDR2 is SVGAGI. The CDR3 spans 14 residues. V was pared by 5 bases and J by 4 bases, with 12 bases between. CDR3 sequence (DNA): TGTGCCAGCAGTACCACAGGTTTGAATCAGCCCCAGCATTTT. It is translated as CASSTTGLNQPQHF.